The clone carrying this T cell receptor (beta chain) was counted at least ten times. Its antigen is unknown. This sample is drawn from a study of response to subunit inactivated influenza vaccine. General study results and limits: Each seasonal influenza vaccination, the authors suggested, recruits few new T cells.

TCRdb analysed the RT-PCR reads with MiXCR anew, one entry per CDR3 protein. The sample lists 650,000 or so distinct CDR3 sequences, less than 15% occurring once. Germline-derived CDR1 and CDR2 are ENHRY and SYGVKD. V shed 4 bases and J 5 bases; nucleotides not matched to a gene: 7. The CDR3 sequence is 17 residues long. Specimen: PBMCs from blood, collected 14 days before vaccination. V usage is TRBV10-3 and J usage is TRBJ2-1; 14 nucleotides line up with TRBD2. The sequence was obtained from a man in his fifties who received an inactivated influenza vaccine. CDR3 coding DNA: TGTGCCATCAGTGTGGGGGGACTAGCGGGAGCAAACAATGAGCAGTTCTTC. It codes for CAISVGGLAGANNEQFF.